These 4 T cell receptor beta chains came from one sample sequenced in a study of blood T cell repertoires in COVID-19. TCRdb's copy holds only in-frame clones and misses some; the assay was immunoSEQ multiplex PCR. This sample carries some 200,000 clones, roughly 76% of them seen once, and the ten largest clones take 12%. The sequenced material came from peripheral blood. The receptors here all came from a woman of 80 years or more with COVID-19, enrolled during active disease.

The V call is TRBV4-1, the J call TRBJ1-6; no reliable D call. Trimming stripped 5 bases from V and 9 bases from J, with 8 bases between. This CDR3 contains 12 residues. Germline CDR1 and CDR2: MGHRA and YSYEKL. Here the CDR3 reads CASSSAGSPLHF. CDR3 DNA: TGCGCCAGCAGCTCGGCAGGTTCACCCCTCCACTTT.

This clone was detected only once. The chain joins TRBV27 to TRBJ2-5; 13 bases line up with TRBD2. Germline lookup yields CDR1 MNHEY and CDR2 SMNVEV (reference sequence). The CDR3 sequence is 17 residues long. V gave up 5 bases and J gave up 5 bases; unmatched junction bases: 11. In nucleotides, the CDR3 is TGTGCCAGCAGTCCCTCCGGACTAGCGGGAGAGGGGGAGACCCAGTACTTC. Translation gives CASSPSGLAGEGETQYF.

The chain links TRBV9 to TRBJ2-7; D gene unclear. The V end was cut by 0 bases, the J end by 2 bases, with 9 bases between. The CDR3 spans 14 residues. The V gene's germline CDR1 is SGDLS and CDR2 YYNGEE. The chain's CDR3 is CASSVGQATYEQYF. The CDR3 DNA reads TGTGCCAGCAGCGTAGGTCAGGCCACCTACGAGCAGTACTTC.

This chain joins TRBV4-1 and TRBJ2-3; no reliable D call. V dropped 1 base and J dropped 0 bases, with 11 bases sitting between them. The CDR3 is made up of 16 amino acids. Germline CDR1 MGHRA, CDR2 YSYEKL. This CDR3 reads CASSQVNYQSTDTQYF. The DNA for the CDR3 is TGCGCCAGCAGCCAAGTTAACTACCAAAGCACAGATACGCAGTATTTT.